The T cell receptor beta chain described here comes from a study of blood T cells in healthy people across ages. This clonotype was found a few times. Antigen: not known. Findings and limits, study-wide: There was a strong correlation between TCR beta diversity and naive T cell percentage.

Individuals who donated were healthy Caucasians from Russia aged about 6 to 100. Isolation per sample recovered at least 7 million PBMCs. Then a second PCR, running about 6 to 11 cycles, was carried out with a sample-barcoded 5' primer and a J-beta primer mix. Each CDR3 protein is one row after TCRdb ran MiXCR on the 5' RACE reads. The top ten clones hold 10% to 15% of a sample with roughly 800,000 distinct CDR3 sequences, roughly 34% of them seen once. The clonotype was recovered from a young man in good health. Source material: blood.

This CDR3 reads CASSPGDRGIPPQHF. The CDR3 coding sequence is TGCGCCAGCAGCCCGGGGGACAGGGGGATTCCGCCCCAGCATTTT. This chain connects TRBV5-1 to TRBJ1-5; 11 bases fit TRBD1. CDR3 length equals 15 residues. V trimming: 4 bases; J trimming: 9 bases; junction bases outside the gene matches: 9. Germline V gene sequence: CDR1 SGHRS, CDR2 YFSETQ. Full variable domain (remainder filled in from reference TRBV5-1 and TRBJ1-5): KAGVTQTPRYLIKTRGQQVTLSCSPISGHRSVSWYQQTPGQGLQFLFEYFSETQRNKGNFPGRFSGRQFSNSRSEMNVSTLELGDSALYLCASSPGDRGIPPQHFGDGTRLSIL.